The following is a T cell receptor (beta chain) sequence with its context. Its antigen is unknown. No qualities accompany the bases; no much larger clone lies one base away. The CDR3 starts with the cysteine, ends with the phenylalanine, and has 15 residues. Left in the record is the CDR3 DNA by itself, 45 bases read in frame from the first base. V is cut by 0 bases and J by 8 bases, and the space between the germline ends is 16 bases. CDR1 is given as SGHDN and CDR2 as FVKESK, both from the germline V gene. Libraries were constructed by the immunoSEQ multiplex PCR assay. Here the immuneACCESS table is served through TCRdb, limited to in-frame sequences with V and J called. Missing clones are a known gap in these copies; in checked studies unresolved V genes cover under half, and the rest lacks a known reason. The sample table holds 80,000 or so clones, of which less than 95% were seen once. Clones ranked in the top ten supply roughly 6.2% of the sample.

The data were taken from a study of control samples from healthy donors and cancer patients (dated by TCRdb to about 2020). The TCR originated in a woman between 40 and 55 years old in good health. Sequences were obtained from blood. The sequence links TRBV14 to TRBJ1-2, with no confident D gene call. In nucleotide form, the sequence is TGTGCCAGCAGCCAAGATCGAGGTCGATCGGGAGGCTACACCTTC. It codes for CASSQDRGRSGGYTF.